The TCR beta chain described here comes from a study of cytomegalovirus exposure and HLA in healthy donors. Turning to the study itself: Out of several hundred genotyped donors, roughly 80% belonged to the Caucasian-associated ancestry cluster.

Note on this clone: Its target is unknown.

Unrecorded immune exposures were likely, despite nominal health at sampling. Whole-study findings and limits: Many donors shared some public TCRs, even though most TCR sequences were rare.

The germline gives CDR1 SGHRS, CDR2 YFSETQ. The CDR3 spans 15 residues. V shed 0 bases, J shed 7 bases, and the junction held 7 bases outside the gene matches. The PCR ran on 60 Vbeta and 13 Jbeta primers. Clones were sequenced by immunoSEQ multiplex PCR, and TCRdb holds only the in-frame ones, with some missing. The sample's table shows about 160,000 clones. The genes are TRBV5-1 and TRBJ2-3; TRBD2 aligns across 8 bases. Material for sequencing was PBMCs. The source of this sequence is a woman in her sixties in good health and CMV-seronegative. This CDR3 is CASSLDSGIINTQYF. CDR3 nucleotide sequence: TGCGCCAGCAGCTTGGATAGCGGGATAATAAATACGCAGTATTTT.